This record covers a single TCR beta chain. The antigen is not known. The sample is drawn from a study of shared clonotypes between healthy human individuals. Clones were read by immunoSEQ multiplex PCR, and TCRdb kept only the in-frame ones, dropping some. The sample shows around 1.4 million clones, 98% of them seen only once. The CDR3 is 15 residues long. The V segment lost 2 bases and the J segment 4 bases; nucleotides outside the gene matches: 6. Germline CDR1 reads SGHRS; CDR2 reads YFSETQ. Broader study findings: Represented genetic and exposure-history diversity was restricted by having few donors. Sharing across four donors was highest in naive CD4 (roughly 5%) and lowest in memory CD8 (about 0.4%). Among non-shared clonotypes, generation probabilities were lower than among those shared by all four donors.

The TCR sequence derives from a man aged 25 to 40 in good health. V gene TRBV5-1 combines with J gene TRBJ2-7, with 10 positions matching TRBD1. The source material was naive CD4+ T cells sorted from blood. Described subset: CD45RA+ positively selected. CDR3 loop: CASSLDGQGEYEQYF. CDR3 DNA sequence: TGCGCCAGCAGCTTAGATGGACAGGGGGAATACGAGCAGTACTTC.